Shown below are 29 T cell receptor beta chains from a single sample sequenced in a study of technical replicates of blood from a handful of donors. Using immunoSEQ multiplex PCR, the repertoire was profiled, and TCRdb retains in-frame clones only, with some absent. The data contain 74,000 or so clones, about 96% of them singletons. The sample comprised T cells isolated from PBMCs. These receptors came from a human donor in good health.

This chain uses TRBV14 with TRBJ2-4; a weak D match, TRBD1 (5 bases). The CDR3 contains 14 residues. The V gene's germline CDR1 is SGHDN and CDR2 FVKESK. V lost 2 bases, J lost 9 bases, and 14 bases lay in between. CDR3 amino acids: CASSQQGGSVIQYF. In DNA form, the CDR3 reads TGTGCCAGCAGCCAACAGGGTGGAAGCGTCATTCAGTACTTC. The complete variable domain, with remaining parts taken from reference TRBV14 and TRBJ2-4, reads EAGVTQFPSHSVIEKGQTVTLRCDPISGHDNLYWYRRVMGKEIKFLLHFVKESKQDESGMPNNRFLAERTGGTYSTLKVQPAELEDSGVYFCASSQQGGSVIQYFGAGTRLSVL.

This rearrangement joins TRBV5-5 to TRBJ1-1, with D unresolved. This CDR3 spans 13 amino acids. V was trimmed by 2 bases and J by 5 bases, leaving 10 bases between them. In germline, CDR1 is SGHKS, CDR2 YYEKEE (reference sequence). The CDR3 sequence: CASSLAMRTEAFF. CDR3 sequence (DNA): TGTGCCAGCAGCTTAGCGATGAGAACTGAAGCTTTCTTT.

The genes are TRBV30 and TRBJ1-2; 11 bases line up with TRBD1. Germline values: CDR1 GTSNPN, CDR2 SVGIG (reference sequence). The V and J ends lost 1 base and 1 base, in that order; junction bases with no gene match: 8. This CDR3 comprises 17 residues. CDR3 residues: CAWSGTGGAGVNYGYTF. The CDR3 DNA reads TGTGCCTGGAGTGGGACAGGGGGCGCTGGGGTTAACTATGGCTACACCTTC.

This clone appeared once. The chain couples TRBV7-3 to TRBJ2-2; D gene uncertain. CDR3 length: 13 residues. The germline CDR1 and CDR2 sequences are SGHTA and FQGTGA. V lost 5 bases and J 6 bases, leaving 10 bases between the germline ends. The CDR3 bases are TGTGCCAGCAGCCCCAGTCCCGCCGGGGAGCTGTTTTTT. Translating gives CASSPSPAGELFF.

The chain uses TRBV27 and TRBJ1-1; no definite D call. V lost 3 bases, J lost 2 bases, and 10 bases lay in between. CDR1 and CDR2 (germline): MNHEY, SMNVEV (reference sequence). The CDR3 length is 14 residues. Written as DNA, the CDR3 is TGTGCCAGCAGTTTGTCCCAATTCAACACTGAAGCTTTCTTT. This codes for CASSLSQFNTEAFF.

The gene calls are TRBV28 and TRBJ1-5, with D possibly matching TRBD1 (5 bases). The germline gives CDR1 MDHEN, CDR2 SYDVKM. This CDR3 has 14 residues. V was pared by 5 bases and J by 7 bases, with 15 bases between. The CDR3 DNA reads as TGTGCCAGCAGTCTGGGGGGACTCCTCCAGCCCCAGCATTTT. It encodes CASSLGGLLQPQHF.

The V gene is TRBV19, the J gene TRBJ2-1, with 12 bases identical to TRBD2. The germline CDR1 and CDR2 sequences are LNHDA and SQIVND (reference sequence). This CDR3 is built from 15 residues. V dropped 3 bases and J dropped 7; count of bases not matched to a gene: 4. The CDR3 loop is CASSMASGRANEQFF. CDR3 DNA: TGTGCCAGTAGTATGGCTAGCGGGAGGGCGAATGAGCAGTTCTTC.

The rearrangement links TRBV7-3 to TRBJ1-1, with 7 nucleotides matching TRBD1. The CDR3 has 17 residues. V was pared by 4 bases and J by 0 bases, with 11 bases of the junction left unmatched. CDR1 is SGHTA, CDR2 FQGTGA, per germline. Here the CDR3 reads CASSSPLRGPVNTEAFF. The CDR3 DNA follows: TGTGCCAGCAGCTCGCCGCTTAGGGGGCCGGTGAACACTGAAGCTTTCTTT. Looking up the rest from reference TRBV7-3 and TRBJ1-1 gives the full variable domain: GAGVSQTPSNKVTEKGKYVELRCDPISGHTALYWYRQSLGQGPEFLIYFQGTGAADDSGLPNDRFFAVRPEGSVSTLKIQRTERGDSAVYLCASSSPLRGPVNTEAFFGQGTRLTVV.

As DNA, the CDR3 is TGTGCCTGGAGTCAGATAACTAGCGGCAGCTCCTACAATGAGCAGTTCTTC. Amino acid sequence: CAWSQITSGSSYNEQFF. This rearrangement joins TRBV30 to TRBJ2-1; 8 positions match TRBD2. The germline V gene encodes CDR1 GTSNPN and CDR2 SVGIG (reference sequence). V dropped 2 bases and J dropped 0; count of bases not matched to a gene: 9. The CDR3 is made up of 17 amino acids.

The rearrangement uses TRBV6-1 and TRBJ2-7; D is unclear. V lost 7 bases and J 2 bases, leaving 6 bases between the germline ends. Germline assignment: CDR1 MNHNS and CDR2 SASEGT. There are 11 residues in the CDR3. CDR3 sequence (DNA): TGTGCCAGCATTGATACCTACGAGCAGTACTTC. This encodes CASIDTYEQYF.

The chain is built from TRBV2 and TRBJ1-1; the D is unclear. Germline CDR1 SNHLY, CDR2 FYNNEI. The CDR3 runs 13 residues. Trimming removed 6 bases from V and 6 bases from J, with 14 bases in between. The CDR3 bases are TGTGCCAGCAGCCAAGAGGCAGTCTCTGAAGCTTTCTTT. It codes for CASSQEAVSEAFF. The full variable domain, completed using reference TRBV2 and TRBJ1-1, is EPEVTQTPSHQVTQMGQEVILRCVPISNHLYFYWYRQILGQKVEFLVSFYNNEISEKSEIFDDQFSVERPDGSNFTLKIRSTKLEDSAMYFCASSQEAVSEAFFGQGTRLTVV.

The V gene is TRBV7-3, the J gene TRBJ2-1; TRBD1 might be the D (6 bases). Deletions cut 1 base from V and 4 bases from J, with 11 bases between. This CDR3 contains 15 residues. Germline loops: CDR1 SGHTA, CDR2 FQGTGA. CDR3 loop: CASSLRPGTYNEQFF. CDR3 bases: TGTGCCAGCAGCTTAAGGCCCGGGACATACAATGAGCAGTTCTTC.

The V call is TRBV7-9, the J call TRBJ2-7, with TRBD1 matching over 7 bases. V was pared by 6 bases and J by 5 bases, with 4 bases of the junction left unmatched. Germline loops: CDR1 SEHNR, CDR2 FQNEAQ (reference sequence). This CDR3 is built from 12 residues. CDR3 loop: CASRADRDEQYF. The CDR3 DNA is TGTGCCAGCAGAGCTGACAGGGACGAGCAGTACTTC.

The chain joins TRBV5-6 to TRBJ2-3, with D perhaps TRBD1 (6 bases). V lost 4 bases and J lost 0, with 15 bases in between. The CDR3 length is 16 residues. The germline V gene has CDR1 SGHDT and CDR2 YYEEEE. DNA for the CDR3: TGTGCCAGCAGCCCGCCAGGGGTGGCTAGCACAGATACGCAGTATTTT. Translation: CASSPPGVASTDTQYF.

DNA for the CDR3: TGTGCCAGCAGTGACCGGGACAAGTCAGGAAACACCATATATTTT. It translates to CASSDRDKSGNTIYF. This chain uses TRBV6-1 with TRBJ1-3; D possibly corresponds to TRBD1 (6 bases). Trimming took 3 bases from V and 4 from J, leaving 13 bases between them. The length of the CDR3 is 15 residues. Germline CDR1 reads MNHNS; CDR2 reads SASEGT.

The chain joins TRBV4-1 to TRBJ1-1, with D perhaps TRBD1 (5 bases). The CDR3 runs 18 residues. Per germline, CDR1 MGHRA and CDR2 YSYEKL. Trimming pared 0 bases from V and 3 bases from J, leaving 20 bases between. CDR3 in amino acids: CASSQDWRDGGGYTEAFF. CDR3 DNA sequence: TGCGCCAGCAGCCAAGATTGGAGGGACGGCGGAGGATACACTGAAGCTTTCTTT.

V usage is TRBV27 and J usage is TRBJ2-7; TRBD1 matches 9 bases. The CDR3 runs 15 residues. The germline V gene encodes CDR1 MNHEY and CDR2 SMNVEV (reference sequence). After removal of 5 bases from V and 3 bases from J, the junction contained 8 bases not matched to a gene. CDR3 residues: CASSAETGGFYEQYF. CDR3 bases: TGTGCCAGCAGTGCCGAGACAGGGGGATTCTACGAGCAGTACTTC.

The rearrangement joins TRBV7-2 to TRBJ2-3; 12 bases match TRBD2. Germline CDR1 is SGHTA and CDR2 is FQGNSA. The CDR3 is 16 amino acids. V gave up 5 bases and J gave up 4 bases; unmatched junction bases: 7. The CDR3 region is CASSLRTSGKSDTQYF. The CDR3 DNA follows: TGTGCCAGCAGCCTAAGGACTAGCGGGAAGTCAGATACGCAGTATTTT.

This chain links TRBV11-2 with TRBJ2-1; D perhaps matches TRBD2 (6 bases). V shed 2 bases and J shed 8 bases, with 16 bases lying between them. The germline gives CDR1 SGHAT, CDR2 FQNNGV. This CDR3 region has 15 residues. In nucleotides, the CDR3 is TGTGCCAGCAGCTTACTGGGAGGCCCCTTCGATGAGCAGTTCTTC. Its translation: CASSLLGGPFDEQFF.

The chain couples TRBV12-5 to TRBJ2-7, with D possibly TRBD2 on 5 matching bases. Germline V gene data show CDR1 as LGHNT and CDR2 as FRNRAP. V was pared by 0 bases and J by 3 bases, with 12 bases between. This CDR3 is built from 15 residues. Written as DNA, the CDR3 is TGTGCTAGTGGTTTGGTACGGGGTGAAGGCTACGAGCAGTACTTC. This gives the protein CASGLVRGEGYEQYF.

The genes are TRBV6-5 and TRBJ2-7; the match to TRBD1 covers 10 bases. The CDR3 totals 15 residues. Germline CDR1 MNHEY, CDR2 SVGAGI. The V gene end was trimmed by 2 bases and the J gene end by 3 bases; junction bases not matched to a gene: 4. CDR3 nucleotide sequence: TGTGCCAGCAGTTACGGGACAGGGGCCGGCTACGAGCAGTACTTC. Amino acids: CASSYGTGAGYEQYF.

The CDR3: CASSEALIGYGYTF. In DNA form, the CDR3 reads TGTGCCAGCAGTGAAGCGCTTATCGGCTATGGCTACACCTTC. This chain connects TRBV6-1 to TRBJ1-2; D is ambiguous. V dropped 0 bases and J dropped 4 bases, with 9 bases sitting between them. Per the germline V gene, CDR1 is MNHNS and CDR2 is SASEGT. The CDR3 length is 14 residues.

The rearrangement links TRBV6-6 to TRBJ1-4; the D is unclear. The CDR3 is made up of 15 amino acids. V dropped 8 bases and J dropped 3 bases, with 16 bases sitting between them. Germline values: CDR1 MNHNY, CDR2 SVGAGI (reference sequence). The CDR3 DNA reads TGTGCCAGCCATAAATCGGTACAGTCTAATGAAAAACTGTTTTTT. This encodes CASHKSVQSNEKLFF.

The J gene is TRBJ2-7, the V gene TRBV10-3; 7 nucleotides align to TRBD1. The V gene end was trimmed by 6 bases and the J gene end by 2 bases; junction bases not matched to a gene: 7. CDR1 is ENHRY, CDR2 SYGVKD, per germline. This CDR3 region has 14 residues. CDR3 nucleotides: TGTGCCATCAGAGGGGGACAGACCCCCTACGAGCAGTACTTC. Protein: CAIRGGQTPYEQYF.

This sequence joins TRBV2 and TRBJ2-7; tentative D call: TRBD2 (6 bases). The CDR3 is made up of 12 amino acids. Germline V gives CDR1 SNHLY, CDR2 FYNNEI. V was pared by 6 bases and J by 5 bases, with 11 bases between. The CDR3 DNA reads TGTGCCAGCAGGACTAGGTCCCACGAGCAGTACTTC. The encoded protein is CASRTRSHEQYF.

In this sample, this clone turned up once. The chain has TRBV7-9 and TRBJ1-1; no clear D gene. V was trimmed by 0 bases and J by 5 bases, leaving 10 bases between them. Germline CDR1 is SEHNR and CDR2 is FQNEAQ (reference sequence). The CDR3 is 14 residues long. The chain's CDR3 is CASSLARSFTEAFF. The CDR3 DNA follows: TGTGCCAGCAGCTTAGCGCGGTCTTTTACTGAAGCTTTCTTT.

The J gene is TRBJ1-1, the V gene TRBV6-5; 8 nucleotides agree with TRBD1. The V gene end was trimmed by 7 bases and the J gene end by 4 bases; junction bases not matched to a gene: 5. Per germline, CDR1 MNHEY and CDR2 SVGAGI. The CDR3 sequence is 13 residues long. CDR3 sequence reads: CASNRDRGTEAFF. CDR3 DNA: TGTGCCAGCAATAGAGACAGGGGCACTGAAGCTTTCTTT.

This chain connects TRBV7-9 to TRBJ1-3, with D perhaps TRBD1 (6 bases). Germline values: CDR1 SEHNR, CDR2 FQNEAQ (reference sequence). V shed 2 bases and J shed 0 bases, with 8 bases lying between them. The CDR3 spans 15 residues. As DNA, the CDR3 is TGTGCCAGCAGCTTAAGGGGGAACTCTGGAAACACCATATATTTT. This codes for CASSLRGNSGNTIYF. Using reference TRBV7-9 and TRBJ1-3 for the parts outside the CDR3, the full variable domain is DTGVSQNPRHKITKRGQNVTFRCDPISEHNRLYWYRQTLGQGPEFLTYFQNEAQLEKSRLLSDRFSAERPKGSFSTLEIQRTEQGDSAMYLCASSLRGNSGNTIYFGEGSWLTVV.

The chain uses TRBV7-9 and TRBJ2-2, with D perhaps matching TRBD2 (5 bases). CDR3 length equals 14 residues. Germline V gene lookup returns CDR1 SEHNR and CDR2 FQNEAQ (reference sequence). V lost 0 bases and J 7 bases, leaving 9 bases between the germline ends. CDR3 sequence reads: CASSLAGDGGELFF. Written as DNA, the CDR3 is TGTGCCAGCAGCTTAGCGGGAGACGGCGGGGAGCTGTTTTTT.